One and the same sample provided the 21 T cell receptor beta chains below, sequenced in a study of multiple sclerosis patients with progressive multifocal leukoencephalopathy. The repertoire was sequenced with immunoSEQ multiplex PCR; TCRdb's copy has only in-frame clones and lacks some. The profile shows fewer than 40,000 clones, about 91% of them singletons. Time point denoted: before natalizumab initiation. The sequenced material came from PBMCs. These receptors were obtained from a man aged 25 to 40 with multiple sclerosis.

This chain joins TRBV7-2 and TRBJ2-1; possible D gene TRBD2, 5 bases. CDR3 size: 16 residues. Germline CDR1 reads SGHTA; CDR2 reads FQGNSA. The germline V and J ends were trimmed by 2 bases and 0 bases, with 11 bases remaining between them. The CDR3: CASSLRGRVSYNEQFF. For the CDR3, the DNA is TGTGCCAGCAGCTTACGGGGTAGGGTCTCCTACAATGAGCAGTTCTTC.

CDR3 residues: CASSQGRSTDTQYF. The CDR3 nucleotides are TGTGCCAGCTCTCAGGGCCGGAGCACAGATACGCAGTATTTT. The chain is built from TRBV18 and TRBJ2-3; tentatively, D is TRBD1 (5 bases). Germline CDR1 and CDR2: KGHSH and LQKENI. The V end lost 6 bases, the J end lost 0 bases, and 10 bases lay between the germline ends. This CDR3 region has 14 residues.

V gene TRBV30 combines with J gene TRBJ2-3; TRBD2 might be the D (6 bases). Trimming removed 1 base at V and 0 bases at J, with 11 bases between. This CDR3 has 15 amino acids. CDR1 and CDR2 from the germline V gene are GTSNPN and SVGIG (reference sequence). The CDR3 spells CAWSGGGASTDTQYF. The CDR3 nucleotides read TGTGCCTGGAGTGGAGGAGGGGCTAGCACAGATACGCAGTATTTT.

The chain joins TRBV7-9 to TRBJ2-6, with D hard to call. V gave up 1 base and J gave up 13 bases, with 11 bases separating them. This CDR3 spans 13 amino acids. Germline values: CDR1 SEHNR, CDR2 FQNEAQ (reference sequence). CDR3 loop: CASSLVNRGVLTF. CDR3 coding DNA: TGTGCCAGCAGCTTAGTTAATAGAGGTGTCCTGACTTTC.

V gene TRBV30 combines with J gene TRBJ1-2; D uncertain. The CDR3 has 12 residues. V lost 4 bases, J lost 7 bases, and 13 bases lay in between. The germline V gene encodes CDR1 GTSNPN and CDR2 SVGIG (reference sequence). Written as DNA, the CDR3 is TGTGCCTGGATCCGCGACGTGGGTGGCTACACCTTC. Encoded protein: CAWIRDVGGYTF.

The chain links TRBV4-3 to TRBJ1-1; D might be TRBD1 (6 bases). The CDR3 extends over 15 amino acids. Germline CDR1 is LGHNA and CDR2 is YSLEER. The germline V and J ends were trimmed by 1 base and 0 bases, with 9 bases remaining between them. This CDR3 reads CASSQGTVLNTEAFF. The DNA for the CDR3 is TGCGCCAGCAGCCAAGGGACAGTTCTGAACACTGAAGCTTTCTTT.

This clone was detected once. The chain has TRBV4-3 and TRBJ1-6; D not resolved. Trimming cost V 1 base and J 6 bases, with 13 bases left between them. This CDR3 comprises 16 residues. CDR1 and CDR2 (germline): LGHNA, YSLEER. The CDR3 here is CASSQVGGRVNSPLHF. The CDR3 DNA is TGCGCCAGCAGCCAAGTAGGAGGGAGGGTTAATTCACCCCTCCACTTT.

The CDR3 DNA follows: TGTGCCAGCAGTCATCGGCCCGGGCCCTACAATGAGCAGTTCTTC. Protein product: CASSHRPGPYNEQFF. This sequence joins TRBV6-6 and TRBJ2-1, with unresolved D. Germline CDR1 reads MNHNY; CDR2 reads SVGAGI (reference sequence). V lost 5 bases and J lost 2, with 13 bases in between. This CDR3 is 15 amino acids long.

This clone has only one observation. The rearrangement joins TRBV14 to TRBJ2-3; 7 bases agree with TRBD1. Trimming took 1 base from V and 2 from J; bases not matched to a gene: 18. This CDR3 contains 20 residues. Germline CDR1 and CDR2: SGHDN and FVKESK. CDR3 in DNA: TGTGCCAGCAGCCAAGGTACCCCCCGACCGGGACAGAGTTTCACAGATACGCAGTATTTT. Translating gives CASSQGTPRPGQSFTDTQYF.

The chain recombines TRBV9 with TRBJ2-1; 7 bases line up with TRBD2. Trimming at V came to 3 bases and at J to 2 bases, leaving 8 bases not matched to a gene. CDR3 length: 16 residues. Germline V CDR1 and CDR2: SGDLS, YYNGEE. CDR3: CASSAPLAAPYNEQFF. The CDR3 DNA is TGTGCCAGCAGCGCTCCCCTAGCGGCACCCTACAATGAGCAGTTCTTC.

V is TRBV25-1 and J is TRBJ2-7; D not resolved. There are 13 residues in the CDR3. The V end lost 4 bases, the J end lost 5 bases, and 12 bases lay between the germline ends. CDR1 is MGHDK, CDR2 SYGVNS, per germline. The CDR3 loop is CASSARKANEQYF. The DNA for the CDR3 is TGTGCCAGCAGTGCCAGGAAGGCGAACGAGCAGTACTTC.

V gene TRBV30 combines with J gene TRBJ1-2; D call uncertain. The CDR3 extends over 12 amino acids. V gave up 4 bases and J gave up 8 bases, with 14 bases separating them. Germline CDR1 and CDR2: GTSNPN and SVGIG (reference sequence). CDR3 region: CAWNWVGEGYTF. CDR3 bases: TGTGCCTGGAACTGGGTGGGTGAAGGCTACACCTTC.

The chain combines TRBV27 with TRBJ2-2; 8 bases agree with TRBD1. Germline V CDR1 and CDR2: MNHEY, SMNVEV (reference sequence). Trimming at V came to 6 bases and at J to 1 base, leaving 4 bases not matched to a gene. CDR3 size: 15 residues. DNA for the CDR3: TGTGCCAGCAGATACAGGGGGAGGAACACCGGGGAGCTGTTTTTT. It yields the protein CASRYRGRNTGELFF.

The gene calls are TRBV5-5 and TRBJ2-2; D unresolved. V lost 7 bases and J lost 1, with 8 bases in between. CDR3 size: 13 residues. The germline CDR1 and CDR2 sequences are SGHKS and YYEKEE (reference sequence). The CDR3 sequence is CASRRMNTGELFF. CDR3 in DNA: TGTGCCAGCCGCCGGATGAACACCGGGGAGCTGTTTTTT.

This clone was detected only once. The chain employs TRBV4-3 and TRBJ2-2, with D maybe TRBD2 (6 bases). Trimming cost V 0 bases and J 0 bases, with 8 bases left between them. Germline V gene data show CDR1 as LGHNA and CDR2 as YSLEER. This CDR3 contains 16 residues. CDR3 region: CASSQDTGANTGELFF. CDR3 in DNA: TGCGCCAGCAGCCAAGATACGGGGGCGAACACCGGGGAGCTGTTTTTT.

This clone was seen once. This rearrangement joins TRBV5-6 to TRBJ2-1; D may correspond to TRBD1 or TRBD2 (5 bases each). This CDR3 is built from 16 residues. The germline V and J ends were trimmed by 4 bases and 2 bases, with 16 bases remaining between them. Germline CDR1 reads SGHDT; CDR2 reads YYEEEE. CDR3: CASSPPGPSPYNEQFF. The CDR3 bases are TGTGCCAGCAGCCCGCCGGGACCCTCCCCCTACAATGAGCAGTTCTTC. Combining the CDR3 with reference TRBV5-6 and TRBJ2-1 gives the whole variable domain DAGVTQSPTHLIKTRGQQVTLRCSPKSGHDTVSWYQQALGQGPQFIFQYYEEEERQRGNFPDRFSGHQFPNYSSELNVNALLLGDSALYLCASSPPGPSPYNEQFFGPGTRLTVL.

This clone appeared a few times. The CDR3 nucleotides are TGTGCCAGCAGCTTGCCGGAGTGGGGGGACACTGAAGCTTTCTTT. This codes for CASSLPEWGDTEAFF. V and J are TRBV5-6 and TRBJ1-1; a possible D gene is TRBD1 (5 bases). The germline CDR1 and CDR2 sequences are SGHDT and YYEEEE. Between the trimmed V and J ends, which lost 1 base and 3 bases, there was a span of 13 bases. The CDR3 sequence is 15 residues long. The entire variable domain, with the rest obtained from reference TRBV5-6 and TRBJ1-1, is as follows: DAGVTQSPTHLIKTRGQQVTLRCSPKSGHDTVSWYQQALGQGPQFIFQYYEEEERQRGNFPDRFSGHQFPNYSSELNVNALLLGDSALYLCASSLPEWGDTEAFFGQGTRLTVV.

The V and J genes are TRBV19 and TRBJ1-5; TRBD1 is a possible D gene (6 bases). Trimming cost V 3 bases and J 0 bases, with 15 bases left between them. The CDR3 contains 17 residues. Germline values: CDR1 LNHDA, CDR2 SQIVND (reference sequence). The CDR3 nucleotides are TGTGCCAGTAGTATCCGGACAGCTCCTTATAGCAATCAGCCCCAGCATTTT. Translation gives CASSIRTAPYSNQPQHF.

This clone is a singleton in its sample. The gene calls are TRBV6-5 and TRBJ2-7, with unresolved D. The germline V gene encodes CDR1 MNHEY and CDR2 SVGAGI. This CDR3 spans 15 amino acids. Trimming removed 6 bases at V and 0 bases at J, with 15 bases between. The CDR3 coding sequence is TGTGCCAGCAGCCCCCGTGGCTCGTACTCCTACGAGCAGTACTTC. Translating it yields CASSPRGSYSYEQYF.

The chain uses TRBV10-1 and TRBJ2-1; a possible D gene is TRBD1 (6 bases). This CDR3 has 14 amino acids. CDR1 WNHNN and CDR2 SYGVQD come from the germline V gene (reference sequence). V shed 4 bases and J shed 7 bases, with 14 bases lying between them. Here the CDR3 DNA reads TGCGCCAGCAGTGGCGCCCAGGGGAGAAATGAGCAGTTCTTC. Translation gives CASSGAQGRNEQFF.

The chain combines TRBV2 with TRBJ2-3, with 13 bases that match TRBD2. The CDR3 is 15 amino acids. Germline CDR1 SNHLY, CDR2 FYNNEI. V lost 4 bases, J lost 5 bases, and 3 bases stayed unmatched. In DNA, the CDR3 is TGTGCCAGCAGTGGACTAGCGGGAGGAGGAGATACGCAGTATTTT. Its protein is CASSGLAGGGDTQYF.